This T cell receptor beta chain was identified during a study of blood T cell repertoires in COVID-19. Looked up from germline, CDR1 is KGHSH and CDR2 is LQKENI. This CDR3 spans 14 amino acids. V shed 3 bases and J shed 1 base, with 9 bases lying between them. Clones were read by immunoSEQ multiplex PCR, and TCRdb kept only the in-frame ones, dropping some. The sample contains a few hundred thousand clones, roughly 85% of which appear only once. The genes are TRBV18 and TRBJ1-1; maybe TRBD1 (5 bases). The sequencing sample was made of PBMCs or T cells enriched from blood (not recorded which). The sequence was obtained from a woman in her twenties or thirties who had recovered from COVID-19. CDR3 loop: CASSPADTNTEAFF. CDR3 bases: TGTGCCAGCTCACCCGCGGACACGAACACTGAAGCTTTCTTT.